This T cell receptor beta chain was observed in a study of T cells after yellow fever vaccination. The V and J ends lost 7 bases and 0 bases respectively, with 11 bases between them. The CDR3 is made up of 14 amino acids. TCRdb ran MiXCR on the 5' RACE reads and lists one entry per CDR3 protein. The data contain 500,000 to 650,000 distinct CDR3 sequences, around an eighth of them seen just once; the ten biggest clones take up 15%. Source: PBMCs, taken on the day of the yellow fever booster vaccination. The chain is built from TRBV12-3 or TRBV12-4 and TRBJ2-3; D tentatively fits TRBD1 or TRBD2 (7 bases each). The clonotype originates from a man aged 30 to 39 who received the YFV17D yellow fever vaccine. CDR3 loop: CASTRGGSTDTQYF. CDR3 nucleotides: TGTGCCAGCACCAGGGGGGGTAGCACAGATACGCAGTATTTT.